What follows are 4 T cell receptor beta chains derived from one specimen sequenced in a study of Graves' ophthalmopathy and Graves' hyperthyroidism. Amplification of TCR beta CDR3 regions used RNA transcripts. First-round RT-PCR employed HTBI primers, with a second-round multiplex PCR after it. One entry per CDR3 protein, called by TCRdb with MiXCR from the multiplex PCR reads. The repertoire has a few hundred thousand distinct CDR3 sequences, approximately 18% of them found once; the top ten carry approximately 2.4%. Sequencing was done on a sample of peripheral blood. These receptors came from an adult woman with stable Graves' hyperthyroidism.

Only one count was recorded for this clonotype. The V and J genes are TRBV28 and TRBJ1-2; D is undetermined. The CDR3 length is 15 residues. Trimming left V 4 bases short and J 5 bases short, with 17 bases between. The germline CDR1 and CDR2 sequences are MDHEN and SYDVKM. CDR3 DNA sequence: TGTGCCAGCAGTTCCCAAAGCTACACACCTTATGGCTACACCTTC. This codes for CASSSQSYTPYGYTF.

This clonotype was recorded many times. This sequence joins TRBV5-1 and TRBJ2-2; 8 bases agree with TRBD1. CDR1 and CDR2 from the germline V gene are SGHRS and YFSETQ. The trim removed 3 bases at V and 2 bases at J, leaving 3 bases unmatched. The CDR3 runs 15 residues. The CDR3 sequence is CASSSGQGNTGELFF. As DNA, the CDR3 is TGCGCCAGCAGCTCCGGACAGGGTAACACCGGGGAGCTGTTTTTT. Complete variable domain (other parts from reference TRBV5-1 and TRBJ2-2): KAGVTQTPRYLIKTRGQQVTLSCSPISGHRSVSWYQQTPGQGLQFLFEYFSETQRNKGNFPGRFSGRQFSNSRSEMNVSTLELGDSALYLCASSSGQGNTGELFFGEGSRLTVL.

This clonotype was counted many times. The chain uses TRBV5-8 and TRBJ2-7, with 10 bases aligning to TRBD2. Trimming at V came to 1 base and at J to 4 bases, leaving 8 bases not matched to a gene. The CDR3 extends over 16 amino acids. Germline CDR1 is SGHTS and CDR2 is YDEGEE. The CDR3 is CASSLPPASGRYEQYF. The CDR3, as DNA: TGTGCCAGCAGCTTGCCCCCGGCTAGCGGGAGATACGAGCAGTACTTC.

In its sample, this clonotype was seen many times. The V call is TRBV5-5, the J call TRBJ2-2, with TRBD2 matching over 11 bases. This CDR3 comprises 16 residues. The V gene's germline CDR1 is SGHKS and CDR2 YYEKEE (reference sequence). Trimming removed 2 bases from V and 4 bases from J; junction bases left unmatched: 4. Here the CDR3 reads CASSLLAGGGTGELFF. DNA of the CDR3: TGTGCCAGCAGCTTATTAGCGGGAGGGGGCACCGGGGAGCTGTTTTTT.